This T cell receptor beta chain is from a study of T cells in Graves' hyperthyroidism and ophthalmopathy. Newly diagnosed patients aged 18 to 65 had hyperthyroidism of under 2 months' duration. Orbital computed tomography and thyroid ultrasound, together with serum TRAb and thyroxine and clinical symptoms, were used for diagnoses. A word on this clonotype: Its cognate antigen is unknown.

Researchers took RNA transcripts and amplified the TCR beta CDR3 regions from them. The TCR CDR3 first-round RT-PCR relied on the HTBI primer set. TCRdb used MiXCR to reprocess the multiplex PCR reads, holding one entry per CDR3 protein. The data hold about 540,000 distinct CDR3 sequences, with 46% observed a single time. Whole-study findings and limits: Before onset, by a median of approximately 5.9 months, the model predicted ophthalmopathy. Most thyroid clonotypes with frequency above 0.001 were detected in blood.

The sequenced material came from peripheral blood or thyroid tissue (not recorded which). This receptor was identified in a woman aged 18-30 years with Graves' hyperthyroidism.

DNA of the CDR3: TGTGCCAGTAGTATACCCCCCGTCAATAGCAATCAGCCCCAGCATTTT. Residues: CASSIPPVNSNQPQHF. The rearrangement joins TRBV25-1 to TRBJ1-5, with D hard to call. Trimming removed 9 bases at V and 0 bases at J, with 18 bases between. The V gene's germline CDR1 is MGHDK and CDR2 SYGVNS. The CDR3 contains 16 residues.